This T cell receptor beta chain appears in the sequencing data of a study of blood T cell repertoires in COVID-19. The overall study: PBMCs, B-cell-depleted T cells, or T cells provided the cDNA or gDNA that made up the material.

As originally analysed: From reference gene primer amplification, estimates of nucleated cell counts were derived. Profiling relied on immunoSEQ multiplex PCR, and the TCRdb table lists in-frame clones only, not all of them. That table is the source of V, J and clone size, and D and trimming were worked out from the DNA. This table holds some 140,000 clones, 70% to 90% found once. V lost 1 base, J lost 1 base, and 14 bases lay in between. CDR3 length: 18 residues. The germline gives CDR1 MNHEY, CDR2 SMNVEV (reference sequence). A Seattle source enrolled patients during active infection and followed them longitudinally.

The chain couples TRBV27 to TRBJ2-6; possibly TRBD2 for D (7 bases). The sample consisted of peripheral blood. The clonotype comes from a man between 60 and 70 years old with COVID-19, enrolled during active disease. The CDR3 sequence is CASSLYGGARSGANVLTF. In DNA form, the CDR3 reads TGTGCCAGCAGTTTATATGGGGGGGCTCGGTCTGGGGCCAACGTCCTGACTTTC. Full variable domain (outside the CDR3, taken from reference TRBV27 and TRBJ2-6): EAQVTQNPRYLITVTGKKLTVTCSQNMNHEYMSWYRQDPGLGLRQIYYSMNVEVTDKGDVPEGYKVSRKEKRNFPLILESPSPNQTSLYFCASSLYGGARSGANVLTFGAGSRLTVL.